This T cell receptor (beta chain) was recovered during a study of long-term antiretroviral therapy in people with HIV. Study-wide points: The clones with expansion before ART were dominant in the repertoire at all time points. Documentation of ART adherence, viral resistance or therapy changes was absent.

The libraries were made with immunoSEQ v3.0 at survey level. Some clones are missing from TCRdb's copy, which holds only in-frame ones; the method was immunoSEQ multiplex PCR. The sample has about 39,000 clones; around 83% are singletons. Germline loops: CDR1 SGDLS, CDR2 YYNGEE. Trimming cost V 6 bases and J 1 base; bases outside gene matches: 4. The length of the CDR3 is 15 residues. With respect to this clone: As yet, its antigen is unknown.

This chain joins TRBV9 and TRBJ2-1; 10 bases line up with TRBD2. Sequencing used unsorted PBMCs, obtained 3.1 years after starting antiretroviral therapy. This TCR came from a woman between 45 and 65 years old with HIV. CDR3 DNA sequence: TGTGCCAGCACGGGTAGCGGGGGGTCCTACAATGAGCAGTTCTTC. Amino acids: CASTGSGGSYNEQFF.